One and the same sample provided the 25 T cell receptor beta chains below, sequenced in a study of blood T cell repertoires in COVID-19. Sequencing was performed with immunoSEQ multiplex PCR; in TCRdb, only in-frame clones are kept and a portion is missing. The table lists about 55,000 clones, more than 70% of them singletons. Material: peripheral blood. These receptor sequences come from a human donor in a cohort sampled during active COVID-19.

In its sample, this clone was seen once. The chain recombines TRBV5-1 with TRBJ2-5, with 7 nucleotides matching TRBD2. Germline lookup yields CDR1 SGHRS and CDR2 YFSETQ. The junction had 3 bases not matched to a gene; V was cut back by 7 bases and J by 0 bases. The CDR3 runs to 13 residues. The CDR3 reads CASAREYQETQYF. Here the CDR3 DNA reads TGCGCCAGCGCGCGGGAGTACCAAGAGACCCAGTACTTC.

V gene TRBV4-1 combines with J gene TRBJ2-7; 9 bases are a match to TRBD2. Germline CDR1 reads MGHRA; CDR2 reads YSYEKL. J gave up 0 bases and V 0 bases, and 9 bases lay outside the gene matches. This CDR3 is built from 18 residues. The CDR3 is CASSQDLRLAVSSYEQYF. The DNA for the CDR3 is TGCGCCAGCAGCCAAGATTTGCGACTAGCGGTGAGCTCCTACGAGCAGTACTTC.

The chain employs TRBV7-3 and TRBJ2-5; 14 bases match TRBD2. Germline CDR1 reads SGHTA; CDR2 reads FQGTGA. V gave up 3 bases and J gave up 1 base; unmatched junction bases: 1. The length of the CDR3 is 16 residues. The CDR3 is CASSLGLAGVQETQYF. The DNA for the CDR3 is TGTGCCAGCAGCTTGGGACTAGCGGGAGTCCAAGAGACCCAGTACTTC. The entire variable domain, with the rest obtained from reference TRBV7-3 and TRBJ2-5, is as follows: GAGVSQTPSNKVTEKGKYVELRCDPISGHTALYWYRQSLGQGPEFLIYFQGTGAADDSGLPNDRFFAVRPEGSVSTLKIQRTERGDSAVYLCASSLGLAGVQETQYFGPGTRLLVL.

V is TRBV19 and J is TRBJ2-1; no clear D. CDR3 length: 15 amino acids. Trimming took off 1 base at V and 0 bases at J, with 7 bases between the two ends. Germline CDR1 is LNHDA and CDR2 is SQIVND (reference sequence). The CDR3 sequence: CASSIARSSYNEQFF. In DNA, the CDR3 is TGTGCCAGTAGTATAGCGAGGAGCTCCTACAATGAGCAGTTCTTC.

The rearrangement uses TRBV2 and TRBJ2-1; TRBD2 might be the D (6 bases). V was cut by 3 bases and J by 4 bases, with 7 bases left in between. The CDR3 is 13 amino acids. Germline CDR1 is SNHLY and CDR2 is FYNNEI. The CDR3 nucleotides are TGTGCCAGCAGTGAGGAGGGGTACAATGAGCAGTTCTTC. Protein: CASSEEGYNEQFF.

This chain connects TRBV5-1 to TRBJ2-7; 7 positions match TRBD2. Trimming at V came to 5 bases and at J to 2 bases, leaving 7 bases not matched to a gene. There are 14 residues in the CDR3. Germline CDR1 and CDR2: SGHRS and YFSETQ. CDR3 bases: TGCGCCAGCAGTCCTAGCGGATACACCTACGAGCAGTACTTC. This encodes CASSPSGYTYEQYF.

The chain recombines TRBV29-1 with TRBJ1-1; TRBD1 matches 7 bases. CDR1 and CDR2 (germline): SQVTM, ANQGSEA. V lost 8 bases, J lost 1 base, and 7 bases stayed unmatched. The length of the CDR3 is 13 residues. The CDR3 reads CSTGEWGNTEAFF. CDR3 sequence (DNA): TGCAGCACAGGGGAATGGGGGAACACTGAAGCTTTCTTT.

V is TRBV24-1 and J is TRBJ2-3, with 10 bases identical to TRBD2. The CDR3 consists of 17 residues. From germline, CDR1 is KGHDR and CDR2 SFDVKD. With 4 bases clipped from V and 0 bases from J, the junction kept 6 bases outside the gene matches. The CDR3 spells CATSDAAGGPSTDTQYF. DNA for the CDR3: TGTGCCACCAGTGACGCAGCGGGGGGGCCGAGCACAGATACGCAGTATTTT.

This clone was recorded once. V is TRBV18 and J is TRBJ2-3; weak D call: TRBD1 (6 bases). The V end was cut by 4 bases, the J end by 6 bases, with 23 bases between. The CDR3 extends over 17 amino acids. Germline CDR1 is KGHSH and CDR2 is LQKENI. CDR3 sequence (DNA): TGTGCCAGCTCACTTTCCGGGACACCCAGCTTCGCGGATACGCAGTATTTT. Its protein is CASSLSGTPSFADTQYF.

This clone has just one count. J is TRBJ2-2 and V is TRBV9; 7 bases line up with TRBD2. The CDR3 runs to 14 residues. J was trimmed by 5 bases and V by 4 bases; bases with no gene match: 5. Germline CDR1 SGDLS, CDR2 YYNGEE. CDR3 DNA sequence: TGTGCCAGCAGCCCTCCAGCGGGGACCGGGGAGCTGTTTTTT. It is translated as CASSPPAGTGELFF. Full variable domain (missing parts from reference TRBV9 and TRBJ2-2): DSGVTQTPKHLITATGQRVTLRCSPRSGDLSVYWYQQSLDQGLQFLIQYYNGEERAKGNILERFSAQQFPDLHSELNLSSLELGDSALYFCASSPPAGTGELFFGEGSRLTVL.

The CDR3 bases are TGTGCCAGCAGCTTAAACAGGGGGCAGAATGAGCAGTTCTTC. Its translation is CASSLNRGQNEQFF. V and J are TRBV11-2 and TRBJ2-1; 9 bases align to TRBD1. The length of the CDR3 is 14 residues. V gave up 2 bases and J gave up 7 bases; unmatched junction bases: 3. The germline CDR1 and CDR2 sequences are SGHAT and FQNNGV.

This chain connects TRBV30 to TRBJ1-1; D unclear. The CDR3 has 16 residues. The germline V and J ends were trimmed by 0 bases and 6 bases, with 20 bases remaining between them. The germline CDR1 and CDR2 sequences are GTSNPN and SVGIG (reference sequence). This chain's CDR3 is CAWSVRFGGPSAEAFF. The CDR3 bases are TGTGCCTGGAGTGTACGATTCGGCGGCCCCAGCGCTGAAGCTTTCTTT.

Comment on this clone: The junction differs from germline at one of its ends, possibly a read error. The chain employs TRBV7-9 and TRBJ2-1; TRBD2 matches 10 bases. Germline V gives CDR1 SEHNR, CDR2 FQNEAQ (reference sequence). The CDR3 sequence is 15 residues long. This chain's CDR3 is CASSLAGAGNNEQFF. As DNA, the CDR3 is TGTGCCAGCAGCCTAGCGGGAGCAGGCAACAATGAGCAGTTCTTC. The full variable domain, in which reference TRBV7-9 and TRBJ2-1 provide the parts outside the CDR3, is DTGVSQNPRHKITKRGQNVTFRCDPISEHNRLYWYRQTLGQGPEFLTYFQNEAQLEKSRLLSDRFSAERPKGSFSTLEIQRTEQGDSAMYLCASSLAGAGNNEQFFGPGTRLTVL.

The chain carries TRBV5-1 and TRBJ2-3, with D tentatively TRBD2 (6 bases). Germline CDR1 SGHRS, CDR2 YFSETQ. The CDR3 loop spans 16 amino acids. V shed 0 bases and J shed 4 bases, with 15 bases lying between them. The CDR3 DNA reads as TGCGCCAGCAGCTTGGTCGCCGGGGGAGACGCAGATACGCAGTATTTT. Translating gives CASSLVAGGDADTQYF.

This rearrangement joins TRBV6-1 to TRBJ2-2; 12 nucleotides align to TRBD1. Germline lookup yields CDR1 MNHNS and CDR2 SASEGT. The CDR3 extends over 16 amino acids. V lost 2 bases and J lost 7; bases outside the gene matches: 5. The CDR3 loop reads CASSEPGQGAFGELFF. The CDR3 nucleotides are TGTGCCAGCAGTGAACCGGGACAGGGGGCTTTCGGGGAGCTGTTTTTT.

CDR3 amino acids: CASSLGGHTGELFF. CDR3 sequence (DNA): TGTGCCAGCAGCTTAGGTGGGCACACCGGGGAGCTGTTTTTT. The V call is TRBV7-2, the J call TRBJ2-2; D is undetermined. CDR1 is SGHTA, CDR2 FQGNSA, per germline. The length of the CDR3 is 14 residues. Trimming cost V 1 base and J 3 bases, with 6 bases left between them.

J is TRBJ2-7 and V is TRBV3-1 (or the pseudogene TRBV3-2); 10 positions match TRBD1. With 4 bases clipped from V and 7 bases from J, the junction kept 10 bases outside the gene matches. The germline gives CDR1 LGHDT, CDR2 YNNKEL (reference sequence). This CDR3 is built from 15 residues. DNA for the CDR3: TGTGCCAGCAGCCCATCCGGGACAGGGGCCTTGGAGCAGTACTTC. This translates into CASSPSGTGALEQYF.

The chain uses TRBV3-1 (or the pseudogene TRBV3-2) and TRBJ2-7, with TRBD2 matching over 10 bases. V gave up 4 bases and J gave up 6 bases; unmatched junction bases: 9. Germline V CDR1 and CDR2: LGHDT, YNNKEL (reference sequence). This CDR3 is 15 amino acids long. Here the CDR3 DNA reads TGTGCCAGCAGCCTTACAGCGGGAGGGTATGGCGAGCAGTACTTC. It codes for CASSLTAGGYGEQYF.

The chain's CDR3 is CASSEQGAYEQYF. The CDR3 DNA follows: TGTGCCAGCAGCGAACAGGGGGCCTACGAGCAGTACTTC. This sequence joins TRBV12-3 or TRBV12-4 and TRBJ2-7; 8 bases are a match to TRBD1. The V and J ends lost 6 bases and 2 bases, in that order; junction bases with no gene match: 3. This CDR3 is built from 13 residues.

Within the sample, this clone is medium-sized. The chain combines TRBV6-1 with TRBJ1-5; D might be TRBD1 (5 bases). The V and J ends lost 0 bases and 10 bases respectively, with 19 bases between them. The CDR3 covers 16 residues. Germline loops: CDR1 MNHNS, CDR2 SASEGT. The CDR3 nucleotides read TGTGCCAGCAGTGAAGCTGGGGCGGGTAGCGGCAATCCCCAGCATTTT. Translating gives CASSEAGAGSGNPQHF.

This clone appeared a few times. The V gene is TRBV15, the J gene TRBJ2-3, with TRBD1 matching over 11 bases. The CDR3 has 15 amino acids. V dropped 3 bases and J dropped 4; count of bases not matched to a gene: 3. Per germline, CDR1 LNHNV and CDR2 YYDKDF (reference sequence). The CDR3: CATSSPGQGADTQYF. The CDR3 DNA sequence: TGTGCCACCAGCAGTCCGGGACAGGGGGCAGATACGCAGTATTTT.

V and J are TRBV27 and TRBJ1-2, with 8 nucleotides matching TRBD1. The CDR3 length is 16 residues. Per the germline V gene, CDR1 is MNHEY and CDR2 is SMNVEV (reference sequence). With V trimmed by 7 bases and J by 4 bases, 14 bases remained unmatched. This CDR3 is CASTPFGQGAGYGYTF. CDR3 DNA: TGTGCCAGCACCCCCTTCGGGCAGGGGGCGGGCTATGGCTACACCTTC.

This clone has more than one count but fewer than ten. The CDR3 is CASSPPDRGSPLHF. DNA for the CDR3: TGTGCCAGCTCACCCCCCGACAGGGGGTCACCCCTCCACTTT. The chain carries TRBV18 and TRBJ1-6; 9 bases agree with TRBD1. Trimming cost V 3 bases and J 10 bases; bases outside gene matches: 4. Germline loops: CDR1 KGHSH, CDR2 LQKENI. The CDR3 loop spans 14 amino acids.

The chain joins TRBV3-1 (or the pseudogene TRBV3-2) to TRBJ1-6; TRBD1 matches 7 bases. V lost 3 bases to trimming and J lost 7 bases; unmatched junction nucleotides: 3. The CDR3 loop spans 14 amino acids. The germline V gene has CDR1 LGHDT and CDR2 YNNKEL (reference sequence). The CDR3 nucleotides read TGTGCCAGCAGCCACGACAGGGAAAATTCACCCCTCCACTTT. This gives the protein CASSHDRENSPLHF.

The chain recombines TRBV4-1 with TRBJ2-5; 9 nucleotides align to TRBD1. Germline V gene lookup returns CDR1 MGHRA and CDR2 YSYEKL. V was clipped by 4 bases and J by 5 bases; unmatched bases: 8. The CDR3 covers 15 residues. The CDR3 DNA sequence: TGCGCCAGCAGCCGCACACAGGGGGCAGGGGAGACCCAGTACTTC. This translates into CASSRTQGAGETQYF.